This note documents a single TCR beta chain sequence. The antigen is undetermined. The source of the sample is a study of cytomegalovirus exposure and HLA in healthy donors. Study observations and caveats: TCR sequences were mostly rare, though some public TCRs occurred in many donors. Association of a missense DCLRE1C variant with TCR beta V- and J-gene trimming was reported in a later analysis.

CDR3 length equals 15 residues. After removal of 4 bases from V and 5 bases from J, the junction contained 12 bases not matched to a gene. Germline CDR1 is SGHRS and CDR2 is YFSETQ. PCR amplification relied on 60 Vbeta primers (plus 13 Jbeta primers). Profiled with immunoSEQ multiplex PCR; TCRdb holds only in-frame clones, not every one. In the table there are approximately 150,000 clones, about 70% of which are singletons. The sequence was obtained from a man aged 25-45 years in good health and CMV-seropositive. V gene TRBV5-1 combines with J gene TRBJ2-7; TRBD1 aligns across 7 bases. Material for sequencing was PBMCs. CDR3 nucleotide sequence: TGCGCCAGCAGCCCCGACAGGGTGAATGGGAACGAGCAGTACTTC. This gives the protein CASSPDRVNGNEQYF.